This T cell receptor beta chain was recorded in a study of OX40 agonist ivuxolimab in advanced cancers. Across the whole study: Ivuxolimab is a fully human IgG2 antibody that activates OX40 (CD134). Two cutaneous melanoma patients and one hepatocellular carcinoma patient, three in all, had partial responses.

About this clone: Its antigen is currently unknown.

Per the germline V gene, CDR1 is LNHDA and CDR2 is SQIVND (reference sequence). V shed 6 bases and J shed 7 bases, with 21 bases lying between them. The CDR3 has 16 residues. The repertoire was sequenced with immunoSEQ multiplex PCR; TCRdb's copy has only in-frame clones and lacks some. The sample has some 45,000 clones, around 85% seen once. Study-wide points: At doses 0.1 to 3.0 mg/kg, CD4+ and CD8+ clones expanded. On average, CD8+ T cells showed a greater number of expanded clones than CD4+.

The sequencing used CD4+ or CD8+ T cells sorted from blood, collected in a trial of the OX40 agonist ivuxolimab. The chain is built from TRBV19 and TRBJ1-4; possible D gene TRBD1, 6 bases. The sequence came from an adult with an advanced solid tumor such as melanoma, head and neck, liver or kidney cancer. Here the CDR3 reads CASSIGGGVGTEKLFF. The CDR3 DNA reads TGTGCCAGTAGCATCGGAGGGGGGGTTGGAACTGAAAAACTGTTTTTT.